This T cell receptor beta chain is from a study of CXCR3-negative and CXCR3-positive naive CD8 T cells. Findings of the study overall: Memory CD8+ cells showed much lower diversity, while both naive subsets were comparably high. Memory cells diverged, while naive CXCR3-positive and CXCR3-negative cells had similar TRBV-TRBJ usage.

CDR3 length: 16 residues. The germline CDR1 and CDR2 sequences are MNHEY and SVGAGI. CD45RO-CCR7+CD27+CD95- was the phenotype of naive CD8+ T cells. As regards this clonotype: No antigen is known for it.

5' RACE with UMI labels generated the TRB cDNA libraries. TCRdb re-called the 5' RACE reads; every CDR3 protein appears as one record, without DNA. In total, the table holds roughly 100,000 distinct CDR3 sequences. The TCR comes from a human donor in good health. Some clones in this sample may be carry-over from other donors' samples. Specimen: naive CXCR3- CD8+ T cells from blood. Subset given: CD45RO-CCR7+CD27+CD95- naive CD8+ T cells lacking CXCR3 (TNR3-). The gene calls are TRBV6-5 and TRBJ2-7; the D call of TRBD2 rests on TCRdb alone, since no DNA is present to check it. CDR3 in amino acids: CASSGVSSGVYYEQYF.